The next 9 T cell receptor beta chains were all read from a single sample in a study of T cell changes during pregnancy in multiple sclerosis. TCRdb's copy holds only in-frame clones and misses some; the assay was immunoSEQ multiplex PCR. Here the sample spans tens of thousands of clones, around 90% being singletons. Material: CD4+ T cells from peripheral blood mononuclear cells, obtained after pregnancy. The receptors here all came from a female donor with multiple sclerosis, enrolled in a pregnancy study.

The V call is TRBV25-1, the J call TRBJ2-1, with 9 nucleotides matching TRBD2. V shed 1 base and J 7 bases; nucleotides not matched to a gene: 8. Germline CDR1 reads MGHDK; CDR2 reads SYGVNS. The CDR3 runs to 16 residues. The DNA for the CDR3 is TGTGCCAGCAGTGAATTAAGCGGGAGGAGTCAGAATGAGCAGTTCTTC. As protein: CASSELSGRSQNEQFF. The whole variable domain, filled in from reference TRBV25-1 and TRBJ2-1, reads EADIYQTPRYLVIGTGKKITLECSQTMGHDKMYWYQQDPGMELHLIHYSYGVNSTEKGDLSSESTVSRIRTEHFPLTLESARPSHTSQYLCASSELSGRSQNEQFFGPGTRLTVL.

This clone has a single count. The chain recombines TRBV7-9 with TRBJ1-3; TRBD1 agrees at 8 bases. The J segment lost 1 base and the V segment lost 5 bases, leaving 10 bases of the junction unmatched. This CDR3 region has 17 residues. Germline-derived CDR1 and CDR2 are SEHNR and FQNEAQ (reference sequence). CDR3 bases: TGTGCCAGCAGCCCGACGGGACAGGTCGGGTCTGGAAACACCATATATTTT. This encodes CASSPTGQVGSGNTIYF.

This clone was seen only once. The genes are TRBV5-4 and TRBJ2-5, with 13 bases matching TRBD2. The assigned J gene may be wrong: the sequence end matches TRBJ2-7 better. This CDR3 is built from 15 residues. Germline CDR1 and CDR2: SGHNT and YYREEE (reference sequence). CDR3 residues: CASSPRTSGSSEQYF. DNA for the CDR3: TGTGCCAGCAGCCCACGGACTAGCGGGAGCTCCGAGCAGTACTTC.

The V gene is TRBV20-1, the J gene TRBJ2-5; perhaps TRBD1 as D (5 bases). The CDR3 covers 11 residues. Germline V gives CDR1 DFQATT, CDR2 SNEGSKA (reference sequence). Trimming removed 2 bases from V and 4 bases from J, with 5 bases in between. CDR3 loop: CSARRGETQYF. DNA of the CDR3: TGCAGTGCTAGAAGGGGAGAGACCCAGTACTTC.

V gene TRBV2 combines with J gene TRBJ2-7, with TRBD1 matching 8 bases. Per the germline V gene, CDR1 is SNHLY and CDR2 is FYNNEI. The trim removed 11 bases at V and 6 bases at J, leaving 6 bases unmatched. There are 11 residues in the CDR3. The CDR3 sequence is CAGGGTGEQYF. The DNA for the CDR3 is TGTGCCGGTGGAGGGACAGGCGAGCAGTACTTC. The full variable domain, its missing parts supplied by reference TRBV2 and TRBJ2-7, is EPEVTQTPSHQVTQMGQEVILRCVPISNHLYFYWYRQILGQKVEFLVSFYNNEISEKSEIFDDQFSVERPDGSNFTLKIRSTKLEDSAMYFCAGGGTGEQYFGPGTRLTVT.

The CDR3 loop reads CASSPFRGLAGGFSEQYF. CDR3 bases: TGTGCCAGCAGCCCATTCAGGGGACTAGCGGGAGGGTTCTCCGAGCAGTACTTC. The chain joins TRBV28 to TRBJ2-7, with TRBD2 matching 16 bases. CDR1 is MDHEN, CDR2 SYDVKM, per germline. V shed 6 bases, J shed 6 bases, and the junction held 14 bases outside the gene matches. There are 18 residues in the CDR3.

This sequence joins TRBV28 and TRBJ1-2; D is uncertain. CDR1 is MDHEN, CDR2 SYDVKM, per germline. The CDR3 has 11 residues. Trimming cost V 9 bases and J 7 bases, with 12 bases left between them. The DNA for the CDR3 is TGTGCCAGTGCAGGCCAAGGTGGCTACACCTTC. Encoded protein: CASAGQGGYTF.

V is TRBV28 and J is TRBJ1-1; tentatively, D is TRBD1 (6 bases). The V and J ends lost 3 bases and 5 bases respectively, with 10 bases between them. Germline V gives CDR1 MDHEN, CDR2 SYDVKM. This CDR3 spans 13 amino acids. The CDR3 region is CASSLVRGTEAFF. The CDR3 coding sequence is TGTGCCAGCAGTTTGGTCAGGGGAACTGAAGCTTTCTTT.

The gene calls are TRBV15 and TRBJ2-1; 9 nucleotides line up with TRBD2. The CDR3 has 17 residues. Germline CDR1 is LNHNV and CDR2 is YYDKDF (reference sequence). V dropped 0 bases and J dropped 5; count of bases not matched to a gene: 8. CDR3 protein: CATSRDSGLAKDNEQFF. CDR3 DNA: TGTGCCACCAGCAGAGATAGCGGACTAGCGAAGGACAATGAGCAGTTCTTC.